The 5 T cell receptor beta chains reported below all come from one sample, sequenced in a study of T-cell memory formation after mild COVID-19. TCRdb passed the 5' RACE reads through MiXCR, listing each CDR3 protein once. The sample contains tens of thousands of distinct CDR3 sequences, 16% of which appear only once. Specimen: PBMCs or a T cell subset sorted from them (not recorded which). The receptors originated from an adult woman who had mild COVID-19 (a few samples of this study predate the infection). Cell type and time point are not known.

The rearrangement links TRBV10-2 to TRBJ2-5; D is possibly TRBD1 (6 bases). Looked up from germline, CDR1 is WSHSY and CDR2 is SAAADI. The V gene lost 7 bases and the J gene lost 5 bases, with 17 bases spanning the gap. The CDR3 covers 14 residues. The CDR3: CASNPTNRAETQYF. CDR3 sequence (DNA): TGCGCCAGCAATCCCACGAACAGGGCTGAGACCCAGTACTTC.

V gene TRBV7-8 combines with J gene TRBJ2-1, with 11 bases lining up with TRBD2. The CDR3 is 16 amino acids. CDR1 is SGHVS, CDR2 FQNEAQ, per germline. J gave up 7 bases and V 4 bases, and 9 bases lay outside the gene matches. DNA of the CDR3: TGTGCCAGCAGCTCCCGTATAGCGGGGGGGCCTAATGAGCAGTTCTTC. Its protein is CASSSRIAGGPNEQFF.

This clonotype turned up a few times. The rearrangement links TRBV6-2 or TRBV6-3 to TRBJ1-2; 8 nucleotides line up with TRBD1. Trimming took 7 bases from V and 3 from J; bases not matched to a gene: 7. The CDR3 runs to 14 residues. Germline V lookup: CDR1 MNHEY, CDR2 SVGEGT. The DNA of the CDR3 is TGTGCCAGCACCCAGGACAGGGTGGACTATGGCTACACCTTC. Amino acid sequence: CASTQDRVDYGYTF.

This clonotype has only one observation. The V and J genes are TRBV25-1 and TRBJ1-1; D is undetermined. The CDR3 spans 15 residues. V lost 7 bases and J lost 4, with 19 bases in between. Germline loops: CDR1 MGHDK, CDR2 SYGVNS. CDR3 in amino acids: CASTMGNYLGTEAFF. CDR3 bases: TGTGCCAGCACTATGGGGAACTACTTGGGCACTGAAGCTTTCTTT.

This clonotype has more than one count but fewer than ten. The CDR3 here is CASSSIGRDETQYF. The CDR3 DNA sequence: TGCGCCAGCAGCAGTATCGGAAGGGATGAGACCCAGTACTTC. The chain joins TRBV4-1 to TRBJ2-5; the D is unclear. Trimming pared 5 bases from V and 5 bases from J, leaving 15 bases between. The CDR3 loop spans 14 amino acids. Germline CDR1 and CDR2: MGHRA and YSYEKL.